This T cell receptor beta chain originates from a study of CD8 T cells in Susac syndrome. Study outcomes and limitations: A relatively small number of individuals underwent TCR sequencing and HLA analysis.

With 8 bases clipped from V and 9 bases from J, the junction kept 10 bases outside the gene matches. This CDR3 contains 14 residues. CDR1 MNHEY and CDR2 SVGAGI come from the germline V gene. Reverse transcription of 0.5 to 1 ug RNA used random hexamers. Across 54 Vbeta and 13 Jbeta, immunoSEQ multiplex PCR amplified TCR beta CDR3. One entry per CDR3 protein results from TCRdb running MiXCR on the immunoSEQ multiplex PCR reads. Seen here are about 140,000 distinct CDR3 sequences, around 94% observed once, and the top ten hold approximately 0.25%. Sequencing of TCR beta was carried out in blood CD8+ and CD4+ T cells. Healthy donors were controls matched for age and sex. With respect to this clonotype: Its specificity is unknown.

The V gene is TRBV6-5, the J gene TRBJ2-1, with 10 bases aligning to TRBD2. The material sequenced was CD8+ T cells from PBMCs. This clonotype originated in a human donor in good health. The CDR3 DNA sequence: TGTGCCAGCTCCTCGCTAGCGGGAGACACTGAGCAGTTCTTC. Translation: CASSSLAGDTEQFF.